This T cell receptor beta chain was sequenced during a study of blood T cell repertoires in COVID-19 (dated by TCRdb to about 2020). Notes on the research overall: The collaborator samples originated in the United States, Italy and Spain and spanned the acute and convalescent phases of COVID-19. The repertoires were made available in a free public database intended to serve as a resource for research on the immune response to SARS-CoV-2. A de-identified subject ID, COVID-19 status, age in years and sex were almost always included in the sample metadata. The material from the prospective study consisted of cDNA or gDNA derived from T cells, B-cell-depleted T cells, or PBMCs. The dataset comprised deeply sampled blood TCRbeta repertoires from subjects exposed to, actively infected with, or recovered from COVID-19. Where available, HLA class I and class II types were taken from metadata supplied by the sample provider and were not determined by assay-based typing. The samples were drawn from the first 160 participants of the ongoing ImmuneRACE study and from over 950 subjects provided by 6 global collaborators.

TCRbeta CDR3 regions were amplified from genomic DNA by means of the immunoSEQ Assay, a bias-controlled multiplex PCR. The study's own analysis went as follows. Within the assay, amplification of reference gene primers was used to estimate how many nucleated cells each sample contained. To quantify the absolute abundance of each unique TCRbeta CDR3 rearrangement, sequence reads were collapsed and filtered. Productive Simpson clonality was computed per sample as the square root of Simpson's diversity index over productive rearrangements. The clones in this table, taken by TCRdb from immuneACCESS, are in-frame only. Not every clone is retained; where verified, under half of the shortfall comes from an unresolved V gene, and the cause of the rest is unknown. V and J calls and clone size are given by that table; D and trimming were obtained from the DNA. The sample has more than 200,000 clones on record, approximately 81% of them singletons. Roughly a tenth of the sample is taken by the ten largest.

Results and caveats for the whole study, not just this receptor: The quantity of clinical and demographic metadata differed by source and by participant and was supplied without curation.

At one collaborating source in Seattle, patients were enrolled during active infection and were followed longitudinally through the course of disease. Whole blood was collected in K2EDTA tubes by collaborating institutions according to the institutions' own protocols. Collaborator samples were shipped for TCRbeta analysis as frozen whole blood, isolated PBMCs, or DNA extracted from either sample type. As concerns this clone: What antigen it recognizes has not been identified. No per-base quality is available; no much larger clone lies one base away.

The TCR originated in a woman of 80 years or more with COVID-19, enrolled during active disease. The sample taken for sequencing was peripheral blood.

The CDR3 region reads CASSSKSAGGQETQYF. The DNA sequence is TGTGCCAGCAGCTCCAAGTCGGCGGGGGGGCAAGAGACCCAGTACTTC. The rearranged segments are TRBV13 and TRBJ2-5, and 9 junctional nucleotides match TRBD2. Trimming accounts for 4 bases at V and 2 bases at J, while the number of junction bases matched to no gene is 8. The germline V gene (reference sequence) sets CDR1 to PRHDT and CDR2 to FYEKMQ. The CDR3 runs 16 amino acids, cysteine and phenylalanine included. CDR3 DNA is the only sequence kept; it has 48 bases, read in frame from the first base. Supplemented by the reference TRBV13 and TRBJ2-5 proteins around the CDR3, the complete variable domain is AAGVIQSPRHLIKEKRETATLKCYPIPRHDTVYWYQQGPGQDPQFLISFYEKMQSDKGSIPDRFSAQQFSDYHSELNMSSLELGDSALYFCASSSKSAGGQETQYFGPGTRLLVL.